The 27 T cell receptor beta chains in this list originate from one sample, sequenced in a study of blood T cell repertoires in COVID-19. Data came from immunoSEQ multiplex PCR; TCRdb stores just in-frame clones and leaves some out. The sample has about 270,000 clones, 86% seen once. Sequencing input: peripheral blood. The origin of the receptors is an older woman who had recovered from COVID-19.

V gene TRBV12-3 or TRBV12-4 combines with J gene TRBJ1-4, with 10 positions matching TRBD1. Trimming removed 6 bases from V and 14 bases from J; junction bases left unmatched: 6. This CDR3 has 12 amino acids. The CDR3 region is CASSLLTGGLFF. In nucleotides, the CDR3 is TGTGCCAGCAGCCTACTGACAGGGGGCCTGTTTTTT.

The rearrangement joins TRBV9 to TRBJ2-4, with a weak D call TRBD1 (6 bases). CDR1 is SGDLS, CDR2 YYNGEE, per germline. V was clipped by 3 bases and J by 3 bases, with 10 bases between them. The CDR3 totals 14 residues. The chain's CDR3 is CASSGPGDKNIQYF. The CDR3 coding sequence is TGTGCCAGCAGCGGACCAGGGGACAAAAACATTCAGTACTTC.

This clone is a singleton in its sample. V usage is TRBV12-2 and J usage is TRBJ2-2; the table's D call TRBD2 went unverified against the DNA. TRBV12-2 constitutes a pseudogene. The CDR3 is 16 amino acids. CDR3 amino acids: CASRLDGGKDTGELFF. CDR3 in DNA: TGTGCAAGTCGCTTAGATGGGGGGAAAGACACCGGGGAGCTGTTTTTT.

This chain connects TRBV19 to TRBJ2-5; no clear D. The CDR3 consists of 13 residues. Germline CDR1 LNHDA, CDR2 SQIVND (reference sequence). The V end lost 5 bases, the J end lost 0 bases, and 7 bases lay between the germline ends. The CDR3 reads CASSVRDQETQYF. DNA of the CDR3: TGTGCCAGTAGTGTCCGGGACCAAGAGACCCAGTACTTC.

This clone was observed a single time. The CDR3 DNA is TGTGCCAGCAGTCGAACAGGGTCTGGGGCCAACGTCCTGACTTTC. Translation: CASSRTGSGANVLTF. The chain has TRBV2 and TRBJ2-6; TRBD1 is a possible D gene (6 bases). Germline CDR1 and CDR2: SNHLY and FYNNEI. This CDR3 spans 15 amino acids. V was clipped by 5 bases and J by 1 base, with 9 bases between them.

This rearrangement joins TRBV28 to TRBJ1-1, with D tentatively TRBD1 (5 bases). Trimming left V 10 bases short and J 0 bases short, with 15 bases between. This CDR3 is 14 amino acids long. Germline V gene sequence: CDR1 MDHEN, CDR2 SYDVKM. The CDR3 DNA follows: TGTGCCATCAACAGGAACCCGGTGAACACTGAAGCTTTCTTT. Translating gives CAINRNPVNTEAFF.

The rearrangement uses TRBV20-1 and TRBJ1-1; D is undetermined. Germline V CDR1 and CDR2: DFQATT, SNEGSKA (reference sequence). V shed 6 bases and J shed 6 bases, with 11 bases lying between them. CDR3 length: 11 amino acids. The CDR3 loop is CSAGSLAEAFF. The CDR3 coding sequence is TGCAGTGCAGGGAGTTTGGCTGAAGCTTTCTTT.

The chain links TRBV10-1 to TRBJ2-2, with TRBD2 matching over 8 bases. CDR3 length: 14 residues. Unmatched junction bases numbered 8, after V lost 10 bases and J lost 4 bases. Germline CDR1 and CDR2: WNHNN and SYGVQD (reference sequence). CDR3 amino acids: CANNGGGPTGELFF. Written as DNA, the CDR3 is TGCGCCAACAACGGGGGGGGGCCCACCGGGGAGCTGTTTTTT.

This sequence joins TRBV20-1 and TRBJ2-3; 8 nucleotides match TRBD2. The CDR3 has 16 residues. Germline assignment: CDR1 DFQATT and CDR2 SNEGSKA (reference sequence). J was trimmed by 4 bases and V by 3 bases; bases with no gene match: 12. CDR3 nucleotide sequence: TGCAGTGCTAGTTACTTCGCGGGGGGATTTTCAGATACGCAGTATTTT. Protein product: CSASYFAGGFSDTQYF.

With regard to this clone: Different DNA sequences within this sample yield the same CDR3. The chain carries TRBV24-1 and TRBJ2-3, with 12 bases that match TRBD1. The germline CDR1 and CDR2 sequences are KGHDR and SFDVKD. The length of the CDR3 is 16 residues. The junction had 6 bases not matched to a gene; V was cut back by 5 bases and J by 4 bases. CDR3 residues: CATSAPGTGGADTQYF. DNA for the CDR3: TGTGCCACCAGTGCGCCCGGGACAGGGGGCGCAGATACGCAGTATTTT.

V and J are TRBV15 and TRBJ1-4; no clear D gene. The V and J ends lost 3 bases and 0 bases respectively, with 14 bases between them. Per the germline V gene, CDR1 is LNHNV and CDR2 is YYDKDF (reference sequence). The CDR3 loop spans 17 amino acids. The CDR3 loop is CATSSPYVGATNEKLFF. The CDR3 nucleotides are TGTGCCACCAGCAGTCCCTATGTGGGCGCAACTAATGAAAAACTGTTTTTT.

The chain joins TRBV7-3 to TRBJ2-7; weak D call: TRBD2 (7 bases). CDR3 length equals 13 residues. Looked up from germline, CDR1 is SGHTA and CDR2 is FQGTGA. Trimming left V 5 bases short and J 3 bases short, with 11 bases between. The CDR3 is CASSPGGHYEQYF. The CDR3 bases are TGTGCCAGCAGCCCCGGGGGGCACTACGAGCAGTACTTC.

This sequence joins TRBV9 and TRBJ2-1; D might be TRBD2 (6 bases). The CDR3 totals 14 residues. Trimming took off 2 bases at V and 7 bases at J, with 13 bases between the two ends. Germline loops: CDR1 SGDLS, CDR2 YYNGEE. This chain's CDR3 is CASSVAGFENEQFF. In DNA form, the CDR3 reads TGTGCCAGCAGCGTTGCGGGGTTCGAAAATGAGCAGTTCTTC.

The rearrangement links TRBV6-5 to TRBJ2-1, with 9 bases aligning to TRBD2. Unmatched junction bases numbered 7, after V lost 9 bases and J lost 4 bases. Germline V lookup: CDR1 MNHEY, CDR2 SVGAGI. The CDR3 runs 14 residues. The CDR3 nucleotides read TGTGCCAGTTTTAGCGGGGGAGGGTACAATGAGCAGTTCTTC. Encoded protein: CASFSGGGYNEQFF.

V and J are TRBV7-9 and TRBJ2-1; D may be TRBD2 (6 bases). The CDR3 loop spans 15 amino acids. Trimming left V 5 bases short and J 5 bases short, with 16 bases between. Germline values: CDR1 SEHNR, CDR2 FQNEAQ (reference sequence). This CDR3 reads CASSGGVNPHNEQFF. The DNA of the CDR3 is TGTGCCAGCAGCGGCGGGGTCAATCCACACAATGAGCAGTTCTTC.

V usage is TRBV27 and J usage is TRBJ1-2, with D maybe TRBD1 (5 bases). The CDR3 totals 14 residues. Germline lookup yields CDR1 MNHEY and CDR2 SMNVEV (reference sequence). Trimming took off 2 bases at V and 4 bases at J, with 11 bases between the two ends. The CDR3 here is CASSLRRDPYGYTF. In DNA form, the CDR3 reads TGTGCCAGCAGTTTAAGGAGGGACCCCTATGGCTACACCTTC.

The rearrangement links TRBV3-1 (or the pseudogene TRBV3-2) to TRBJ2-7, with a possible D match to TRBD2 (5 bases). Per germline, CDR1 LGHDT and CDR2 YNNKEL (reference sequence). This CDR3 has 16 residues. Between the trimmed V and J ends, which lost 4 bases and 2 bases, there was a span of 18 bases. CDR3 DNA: TGTGCCAGCAGCCCACTCCGGGAACGTGGTACCTACGAGCAGTACTTC. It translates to CASSPLRERGTYEQYF.

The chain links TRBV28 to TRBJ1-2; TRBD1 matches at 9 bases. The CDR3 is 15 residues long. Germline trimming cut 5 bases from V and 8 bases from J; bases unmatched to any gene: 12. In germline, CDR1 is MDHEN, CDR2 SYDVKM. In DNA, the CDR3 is TGTGCCAGCAGTGGTCCCGGGACAGGGTTTGGAGGCTACACCTTC. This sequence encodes CASSGPGTGFGGYTF.

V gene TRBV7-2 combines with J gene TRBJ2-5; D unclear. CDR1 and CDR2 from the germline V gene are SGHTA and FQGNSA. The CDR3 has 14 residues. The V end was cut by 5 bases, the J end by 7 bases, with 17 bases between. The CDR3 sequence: CASSVGWVSGTQYF. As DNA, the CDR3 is TGTGCCAGCAGCGTCGGATGGGTTTCAGGGACCCAGTACTTC.

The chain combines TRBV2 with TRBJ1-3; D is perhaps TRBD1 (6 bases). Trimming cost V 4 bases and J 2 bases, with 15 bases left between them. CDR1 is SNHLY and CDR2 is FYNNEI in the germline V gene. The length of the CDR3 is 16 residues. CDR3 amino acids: CASSGGPGPTGNTIYF. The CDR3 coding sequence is TGTGCCAGCAGTGGGGGGCCGGGACCTACTGGAAACACCATATATTTT.

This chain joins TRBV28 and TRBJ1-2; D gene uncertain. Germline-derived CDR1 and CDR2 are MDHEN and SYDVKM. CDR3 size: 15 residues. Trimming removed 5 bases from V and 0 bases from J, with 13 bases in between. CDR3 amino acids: CASSVLRASNYGYTF. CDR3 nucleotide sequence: TGTGCCAGCAGTGTGCTACGAGCTTCTAACTATGGCTACACCTTC.

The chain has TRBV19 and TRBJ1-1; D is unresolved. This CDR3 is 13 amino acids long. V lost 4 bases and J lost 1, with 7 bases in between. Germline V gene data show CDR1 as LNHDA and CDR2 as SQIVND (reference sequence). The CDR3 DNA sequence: TGTGCCAGTAGTACAAAGCCGAACACTGAAGCTTTCTTT. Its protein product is CASSTKPNTEAFF.

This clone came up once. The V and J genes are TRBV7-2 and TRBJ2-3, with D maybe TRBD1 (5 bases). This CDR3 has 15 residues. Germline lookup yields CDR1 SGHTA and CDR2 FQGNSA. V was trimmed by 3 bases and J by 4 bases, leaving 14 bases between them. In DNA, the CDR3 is TGTGCCAGCAGCTTCGCAAGGGGCAGAGCAGATACGCAGTATTTT. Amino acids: CASSFARGRADTQYF. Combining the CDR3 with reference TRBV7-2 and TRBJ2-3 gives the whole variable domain GAGVSQSPSNKVTEKGKDVELRCDPISGHTALYWYRQSLGQGLEFLIYFQGNSAPDKSGLPSDRFSAERTGGSVSTLTIQRTQQEDSAVYLCASSFARGRADTQYFGPGTRLTVL.

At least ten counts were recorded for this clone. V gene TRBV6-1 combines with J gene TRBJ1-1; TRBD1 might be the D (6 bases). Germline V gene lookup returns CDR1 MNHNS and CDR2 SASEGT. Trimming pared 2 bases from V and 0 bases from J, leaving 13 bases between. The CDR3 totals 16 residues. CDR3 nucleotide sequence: TGTGCCAGCAGTGAATATAGTACAGGGCTGAACACTGAAGCTTTCTTT. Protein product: CASSEYSTGLNTEAFF.

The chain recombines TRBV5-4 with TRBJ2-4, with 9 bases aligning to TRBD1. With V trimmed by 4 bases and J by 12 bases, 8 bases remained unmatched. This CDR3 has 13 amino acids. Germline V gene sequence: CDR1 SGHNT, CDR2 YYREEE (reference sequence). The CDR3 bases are TGTGCCAGCAGCAGCCTCGGGACAGGGTATCAGTACTTC. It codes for CASSSLGTGYQYF.

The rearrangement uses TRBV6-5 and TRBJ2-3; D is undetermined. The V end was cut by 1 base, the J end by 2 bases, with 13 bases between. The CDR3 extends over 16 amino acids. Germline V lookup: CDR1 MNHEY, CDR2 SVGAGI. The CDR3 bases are TGTGCCAGCAGTTACTATGGGCCCCCCCCCACAGATACGCAGTATTTT. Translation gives CASSYYGPPPTDTQYF.

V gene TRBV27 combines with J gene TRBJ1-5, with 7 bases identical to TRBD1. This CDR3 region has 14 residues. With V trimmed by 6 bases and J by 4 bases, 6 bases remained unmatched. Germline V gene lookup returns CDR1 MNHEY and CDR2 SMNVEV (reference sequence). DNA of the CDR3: TGTGCCAGCAGCCAGGGACAGAGGAATCAGCCCCAGCATTTT. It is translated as CASSQGQRNQPQHF.